The T cell receptor (beta chain) described here comes from a study of blood T cell repertoires in COVID-19. Study-wide context: From the United States, Italy and Spain came samples of acute and convalescent COVID-19. Nucleic acid was either cDNA or gDNA, and it came from T cells, B-cell-depleted T cells, or PBMCs.

In the authors' methods: Reference gene primer amplification in the assay estimated nucleated cell counts. Clones were sequenced by immunoSEQ multiplex PCR, and TCRdb holds only the in-frame ones, with some missing. The V and J calls and clone size are taken from that table; D and trimming were inferred from the DNA. Among roughly 100,000 clones listed, roughly 80% were seen once. Germline CDR1 and CDR2: GTSNPN and SVGIG (reference sequence). V lost 5 bases to trimming and J lost 3 bases; unmatched junction nucleotides: 9. The CDR3 runs 15 residues. The rearrangement links TRBV30 to TRBJ2-1; 8 nucleotides align to TRBD2. The clonotype comes from a woman older than 75 with active or convalescent COVID-19. Material: peripheral blood. CDR3 in amino acids: CAWGIAGRYYNEQFF. CDR3 coding DNA: TGTGCCTGGGGGATAGCGGGGCGCTACTACAATGAGCAGTTCTTC.